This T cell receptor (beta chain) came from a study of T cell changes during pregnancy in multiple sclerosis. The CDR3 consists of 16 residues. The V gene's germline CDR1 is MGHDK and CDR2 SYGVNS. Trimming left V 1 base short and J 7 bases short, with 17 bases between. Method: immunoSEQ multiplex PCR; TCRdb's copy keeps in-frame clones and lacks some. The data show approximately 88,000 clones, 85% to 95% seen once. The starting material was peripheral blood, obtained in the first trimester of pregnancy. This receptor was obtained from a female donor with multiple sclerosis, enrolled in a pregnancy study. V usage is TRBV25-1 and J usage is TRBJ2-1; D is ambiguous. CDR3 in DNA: TGTGCCAGCAGTGAATCAGTAAGGATGGGCCTGAATGAGCAGTTCTTC. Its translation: CASSESVRMGLNEQFF.